This T cell receptor beta chain originates from a study of cytomegalovirus exposure and HLA in healthy donors listed by TCRdb under 2017. Regarding the study in general: An earlier analysis of a few hundred of the donors reported 276 Gb of sequence data and 100 million to 120 million unique TCR beta sequences obtained from 180 million or so T cells. Typing coverage differed by locus: A, B, C, DRB1 and DQB1 were typed in about 620-640 donors, DQA1 in approximately 520, DPA1 in nearly 610, and DPB1 in roughly 470. The study combined high-throughput TCR immunosequencing, statistical association of individual TCRs with disease status, and machine learning to predict cytomegalovirus infection status. An earlier analysis of several hundred of the donors applied high-throughput TCR beta sequencing to assess whether each TCR beta V gene segment acted as functional or pseudogenic. Among 398 genotyped donors of the cohort, an average of around 240,000 unique TCR beta nucleotide sequences were sequenced per donor, around 18% of them non-productive. HLA typing included class I and class II loci at four-digit resolution. About 5 DR-DQ haplotypes were handled as single units for association and clustering, since linkage in the cohort was strong. In the later analysis, no new phenotypic data were used to find candidate immune exposures; instead, reliance was placed on TCR beta sequences and their occurrence across donors. A later genetic analysis took genome-wide SNP genotypes for about three fifths of the roughly 670 donors and used that subset as a discovery cohort. A later analysis re-examined previously published TCR beta repertoires from 600 to 700 donors and added high-resolution HLA genotyping to investigate patterns of TCR occurrence. Of the approximately 400 genotyped donors, over 65% fell in the genetic ancestry cluster associated with self-reported Caucasian donors. Besides the first cohort of roughly 640 subjects, a separate validation cohort made up of roughly 120 different subjects was used. All discovery cohort repertoires had been generated on a single sequencing platform. An early release covering just under 650 HLA-typed donors comprised 250 to 350 gigabases of sequencing data and tens of millions of unique TCR sequences. Using immunosequencing, the study profiled T cell repertoires from about 610 subjects and related those repertoires to cytomegalovirus serostatus. Donor age, sex, ethnicity and CMV serostatus were collected together with the repertoire data. The study aimed to test whether signatures of past pathogen exposure could be identified by cataloging public T cell receptors.

The cohort consisted of more than 650 healthy bone marrow donors. All cohort members were sampled while nominally healthy, although unrecorded immune exposures were likely present. The donor was CMV seropositive and was included in the group of 250 to 350 seropositive cohort members. Every donor gave a peripheral blood sample, and the peripheral blood mononuclear cells from that sample were used for TCR beta sequencing. The Qiagen DNeasy Blood Extraction Kit was used to extract genomic DNA from the blood cell samples. CDR3 length: 15 amino acids, cysteine to phenylalanine. Just the 45-base CDR3 DNA is kept, in frame starting at base 1. CDR1 and CDR2, per the germline V gene, are SGHTA and FQGNSA. Trimming removed 1 base from V and 0 bases from J; the gene matches leave 3 bases unexplained. Library generation was performed with the immunoSEQ multiplex PCR assay. For the multiplex PCR, a mixture combining 60 forward primers for TCR Vbeta segments and 13 reverse primers for TCR Jbeta segments was used. Amplification of the CDR3 region of rearranged TCR beta genes was performed with a multiplex PCR assay on genomic DNA. The Illumina HiSeq System was used to sequence the amplified TCR beta libraries as 87-base-pair reads. Turning to the authors' computational methods: A later analysis counted some 74 million unique TCR beta chains across the 700 or so repertoires, and around 9.9 million of these chains were shared by at least two donors. Raw reads were error-corrected and collapsed into unique sequences by a nearest-neighbor algorithm in which closely related sequences were merged to remove PCR and sequencing errors. CDR3 sequences were aligned to IMGT reference sequences to assign V, D and J gene segments. For a sequence to be retained, at least a six-nucleotide match to both a V gene segment and a J gene segment was required. Rearrangements were called productive when the CDR3 lacked stop codons and stayed in frame with V and J; all others were non-productive. Following IMGT convention, CDR3 was defined as the stretch from the second conserved V-encoded cysteine to the conserved J-encoded phenylalanine. The earlier analysis of about 620 of the donors excluded sequences that lacked an unambiguous match to a single V gene segment. In an earlier analysis of approximately 550 of the donors, V segments were called functional above 56.7% productive rearrangements and were called segregating when the between-donor standard deviation exceeded 5%. A statistical classification framework was built to diagnose cytomegalovirus status from the catalog of TCR beta chain sequences. In a later analysis, TCR nucleotide sequences were compared against IMGT/GENE-DB human TR gene sequences so that V and J genes could be assigned. A later analysis assigned CDR3 sequences and most-parsimonious VDJ recombination scenarios with the TCRdist pipeline. A later analysis defined each TCR beta chain by its CDR3 amino acid sequence plus V-gene family, and excluded reads lacking a unique V-gene family. In a later analysis, approximately 640 highly shared, low-generation-probability nucleotide sequences were removed to address suspected cross-contamination and a sequencing artifact. A later analysis calculated a clonal expansion index for each public chain from normalized within-repertoire ranks of inferred template counts. Generation probabilities in a later analysis came from a VDJ recombination model fitted to out-of-frame rearrangements, and those results were checked against IGoR. In a later analysis, hypergeometric tests were used to score TCR-TCR, TCR-HLA and TCR-CMV co-occurrence, with a repertoire-size bias correction applied to TCR pairs. A later analysis estimated false discovery rates by permuting HLA or CMV assignments 20 times. A later analysis grouped co-occurring TCRs with DBSCAN, adding TCRdist sequence similarity when clustering within HLA-allele-positive subsets. Repertoires with fewer than 30,000 or more than 120,000 public chains were left out of co-occurrence clustering, as were five repertoires with anomalous nucleotide sharing. TCRdb retrieved this table from immuneACCESS and kept in-frame rearrangements only. Not all clones are present; in checked studies, unresolved V genes account for under half, and no reason is known for the remainder. That table supplies the V and J calls and clone size; D and trimming were determined from the DNA. The sample table lists under 300,000 clones, 84% of them with a count of one. 2% to 2.5% of the sample is held by the ten biggest clonotypes.

For this clone: The clone's antigen remains unknown. Base qualities are not recorded, but no much larger clone differs from it by a single base.

Paper-wide results and their limitations: The earlier analysis of a few hundred of the donors excluded 15 to 20 rarely observed V segments, including chromosome 9 orphons, because counts were too low. The classifier was reported to diagnose cytomegalovirus status with high specificity and sensitivity in both the original and validation cohorts. Specific HLA alleles were associated with roughly 16,000 TCR beta sequences at a false discovery rate of 0.05 in a later analysis. In a later analysis, HLA-associated TCR beta chains were found to be more clonally expanded and to have lower generation probabilities than equally common non-associated chains. When HLA alleles, especially DR and DQ, strongly co-occurred, attributing TCR associations to individual alleles was difficult. Several of the top co-occurrence clusters appeared to be linked to parvovirus B19, influenza, CMV and Epstein-Barr virus, according to a later analysis. Some IMGT-functional V segments, including TRBV6-2 and TRBV6-3, could not be distinguished by the 87-base-pair reads and were therefore excluded. In vitro tests confirmed that a few of the cytomegalovirus-associated TCR beta chains recognize cytomegalovirus antigens. CMV serostatus was the only immune exposure information available for the cohort. Presence/absence analyses assumed roughly uniform sequencing depth across donors, an assumption that may not hold. A later analysis found that TCR association rates varied across HLA loci, with DRB1 alleles showing the most associated TCRs and HLA-C alleles the fewest. A later genetic analysis reported fewer N-insertions in productive TCRs among donors in an Asian-associated ancestry cluster than the roughly 620-donor mean. In an earlier analysis of about 600 of the donors, most TCR beta V segments appeared in productive rearrangements about 90% or about 30% of the time, broadly matching IMGT annotations. Most TCR sequences were observed very rarely across donors, whereas some public TCRs were present in many individuals. The authors suggested that the approach could potentially be extended to other disease states and immunological phenotypes. A total of around 150 TCR beta chains were listed by the study as associated with cytomegalovirus. The cohort was sequenced for TCR beta chains only, and without alpha or paired-chain data the features that could be detected were limited. A group of highly shared sequence variants was considered likely to be a technical artifact of the sequencing pipeline. A further reported finding was that TCR beta sequences accurately predicted the HLA-A and HLA-B alleles for most subjects in the first cohort. An association between a missense DCLRE1C variant and V-gene and J-gene trimming of TCR beta chains was found in a later genetic analysis and replicated in an independent cohort. Most CMV-associated TCR beta chains appeared to be HLA-restricted in a later analysis, and the HLA associations seemed to be driven largely by CMV exposure. Correlated functional status among segregating V segments might be attributable to linkage disequilibrium, but an unknown experimental factor could not be ruled out. Because HLA typing was missing for some donors at each locus, association tests included only the typed subset.

This receptor was taken from a woman aged 35 to 49 in good health and CMV-seropositive. Rearrangement joined TRBV7-2 to TRBJ2-7; 7 bases in the middle match TRBD2. The material sequenced was PBMCs. The CDR3 protein: CASSLEGTTSYEQYF. The bases are TGTGCCAGCAGCTTAGAGGGGACTACCTCCTACGAGCAGTACTTC.